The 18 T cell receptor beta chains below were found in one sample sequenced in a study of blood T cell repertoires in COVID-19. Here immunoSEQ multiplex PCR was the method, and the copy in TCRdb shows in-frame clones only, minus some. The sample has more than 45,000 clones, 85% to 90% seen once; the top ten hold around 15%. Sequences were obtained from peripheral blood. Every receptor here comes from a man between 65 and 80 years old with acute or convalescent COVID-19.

Here the CDR3 DNA reads TGTGCCAGCAGCGAAAAACGACTAGCGGGAGGGTTCGGTCTAGCAGATACGCAGTATTTT. Encoded protein: CASSEKRLAGGFGLADTQYF. This rearrangement joins TRBV5-4 to TRBJ2-3; 14 bases align to TRBD2. Trimming removed 4 bases from V and 4 bases from J; junction bases left unmatched: 17. This CDR3 is built from 20 residues. CDR1 and CDR2 (germline): SGHNT, YYREEE (reference sequence).

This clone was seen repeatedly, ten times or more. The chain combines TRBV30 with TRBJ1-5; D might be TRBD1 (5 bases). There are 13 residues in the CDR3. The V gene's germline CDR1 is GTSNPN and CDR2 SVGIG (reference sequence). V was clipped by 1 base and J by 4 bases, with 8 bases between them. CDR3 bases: TGTGCCTGGAGTGGGGGGACTAATCAGCCCCAGCATTTT. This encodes CAWSGGTNQPQHF.

The CDR3 DNA reads as TGCGCCAGCAGACCCGGGACAGGGCTAAGGGCCTTTCCCTACAATGAGCAGTTCTTC. Its translation is CASRPGTGLRAFPYNEQFF. This chain links TRBV23-1 with TRBJ2-1, with TRBD1 matching 9 bases. TRBV23-1 is sorted into the ORF group, with uncertain function. This CDR3 has 19 amino acids. V lost 6 bases and J lost 2; bases outside the gene matches: 17.

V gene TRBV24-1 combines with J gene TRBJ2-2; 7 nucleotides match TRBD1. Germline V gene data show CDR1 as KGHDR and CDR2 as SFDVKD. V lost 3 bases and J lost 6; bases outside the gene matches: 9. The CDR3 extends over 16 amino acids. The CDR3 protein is CATSDPTKTGAGELFF. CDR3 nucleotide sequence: TGTGCCACCAGTGATCCCACCAAAACAGGGGCCGGGGAGCTGTTTTTT.

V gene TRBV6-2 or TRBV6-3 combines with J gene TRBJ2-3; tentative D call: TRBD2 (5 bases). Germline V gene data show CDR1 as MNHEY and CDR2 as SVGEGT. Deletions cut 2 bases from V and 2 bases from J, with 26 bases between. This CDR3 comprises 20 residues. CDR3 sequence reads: CASSYESSSPIKDFTDTQYF. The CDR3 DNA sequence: TGTGCCAGCAGTTACGAATCTAGCAGCCCGATCAAAGACTTCACAGATACGCAGTATTTT.

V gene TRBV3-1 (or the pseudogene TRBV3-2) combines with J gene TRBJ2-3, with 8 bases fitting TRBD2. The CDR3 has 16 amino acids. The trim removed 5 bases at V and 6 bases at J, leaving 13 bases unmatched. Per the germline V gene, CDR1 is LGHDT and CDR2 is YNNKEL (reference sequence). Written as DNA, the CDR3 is TGTGCCAGCAGCGGAGGGACGGGAGGGATCAGGGATACGCAGTATTTT. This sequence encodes CASSGGTGGIRDTQYF.

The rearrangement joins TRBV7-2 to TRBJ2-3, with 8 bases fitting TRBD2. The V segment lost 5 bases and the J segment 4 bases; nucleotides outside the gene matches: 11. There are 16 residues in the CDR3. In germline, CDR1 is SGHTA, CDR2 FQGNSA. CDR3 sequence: CASSISGLGWADTQYF. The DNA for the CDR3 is TGTGCCAGCAGCATATCGGGACTAGGGTGGGCAGATACGCAGTATTTT.

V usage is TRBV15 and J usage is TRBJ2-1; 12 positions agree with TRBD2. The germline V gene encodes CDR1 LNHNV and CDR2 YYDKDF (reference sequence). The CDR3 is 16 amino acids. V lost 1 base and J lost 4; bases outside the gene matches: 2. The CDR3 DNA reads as TGTGCCACCAGCAGAGGGACTAGCGGGAAATACAATGAGCAGTTCTTC. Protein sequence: CATSRGTSGKYNEQFF.

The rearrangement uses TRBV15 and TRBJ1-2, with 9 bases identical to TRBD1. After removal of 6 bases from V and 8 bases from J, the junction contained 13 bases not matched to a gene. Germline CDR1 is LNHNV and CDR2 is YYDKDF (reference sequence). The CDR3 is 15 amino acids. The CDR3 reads CATSIYRGRREGYTF. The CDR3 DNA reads TGTGCCACCAGTATATACAGGGGGCGAAGAGAAGGCTACACCTTC.

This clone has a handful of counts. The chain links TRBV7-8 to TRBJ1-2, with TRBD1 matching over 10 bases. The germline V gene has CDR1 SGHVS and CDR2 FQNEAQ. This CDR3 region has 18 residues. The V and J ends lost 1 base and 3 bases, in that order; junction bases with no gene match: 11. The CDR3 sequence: CASSLEETGGRGYYGYTF. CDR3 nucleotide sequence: TGTGCCAGCAGCTTAGAAGAGACAGGGGGCCGCGGATACTATGGCTACACCTTC.

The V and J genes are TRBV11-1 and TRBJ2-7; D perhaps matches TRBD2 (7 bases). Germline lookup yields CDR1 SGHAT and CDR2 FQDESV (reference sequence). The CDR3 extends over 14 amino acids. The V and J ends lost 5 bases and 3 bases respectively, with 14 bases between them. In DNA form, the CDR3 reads TGTGCCAGCAGCGGGGGGGCCACTGGCTACGAGCAGTACTTC. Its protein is CASSGGATGYEQYF.

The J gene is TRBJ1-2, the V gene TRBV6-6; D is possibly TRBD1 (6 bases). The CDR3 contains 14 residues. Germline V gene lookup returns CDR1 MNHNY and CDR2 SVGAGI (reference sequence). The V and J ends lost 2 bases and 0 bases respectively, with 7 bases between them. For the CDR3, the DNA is TGTGCCAGCAGTTACGGACAGACTAACTATGGCTACACCTTC. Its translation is CASSYGQTNYGYTF.

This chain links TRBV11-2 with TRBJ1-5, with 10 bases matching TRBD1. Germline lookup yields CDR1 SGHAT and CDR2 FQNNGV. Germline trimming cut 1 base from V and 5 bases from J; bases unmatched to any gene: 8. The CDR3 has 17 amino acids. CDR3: CASSLATGQGLYQPQHF. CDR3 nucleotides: TGTGCCAGCAGCTTAGCCACGGGACAGGGGCTCTATCAGCCCCAGCATTTT.

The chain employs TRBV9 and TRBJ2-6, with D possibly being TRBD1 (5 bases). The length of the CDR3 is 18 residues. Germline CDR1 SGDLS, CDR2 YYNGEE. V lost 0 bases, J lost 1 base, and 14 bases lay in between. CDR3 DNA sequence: TGTGCCAGCAGCGTAGGAACAACAAGGGGTTCTGGGGCCAACGTCCTGACTTTC. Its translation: CASSVGTTRGSGANVLTF.

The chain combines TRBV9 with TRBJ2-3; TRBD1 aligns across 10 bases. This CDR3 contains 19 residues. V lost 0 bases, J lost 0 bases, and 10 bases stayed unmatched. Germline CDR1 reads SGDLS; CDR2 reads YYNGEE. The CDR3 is CASSVEGQGTYTSTDTQYF. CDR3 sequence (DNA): TGTGCCAGCAGCGTAGAGGGACAGGGGACGTACACTAGCACAGATACGCAGTATTTT.

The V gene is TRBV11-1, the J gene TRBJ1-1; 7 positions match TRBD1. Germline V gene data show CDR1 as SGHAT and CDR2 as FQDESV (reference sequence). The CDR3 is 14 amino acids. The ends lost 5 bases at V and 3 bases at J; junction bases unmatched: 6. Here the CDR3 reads CASSHTRGYTEAFF. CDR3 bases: TGTGCCAGCAGCCATACCAGGGGGTACACTGAAGCTTTCTTT.

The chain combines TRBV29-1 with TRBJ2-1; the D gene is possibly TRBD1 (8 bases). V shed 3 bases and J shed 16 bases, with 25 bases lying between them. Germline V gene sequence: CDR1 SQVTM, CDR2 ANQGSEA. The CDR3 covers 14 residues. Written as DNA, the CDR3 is TGCAGCGTTGATTGGACAGGGCTGGCCGGGGGGAAATTCTTC. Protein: CSVDWTGLAGGKFF.

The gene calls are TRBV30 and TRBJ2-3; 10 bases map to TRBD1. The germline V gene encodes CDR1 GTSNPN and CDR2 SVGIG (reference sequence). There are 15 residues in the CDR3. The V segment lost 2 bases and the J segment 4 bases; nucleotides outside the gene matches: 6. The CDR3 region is CAWSRDRGFSDTQYF. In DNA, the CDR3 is TGTGCCTGGAGTAGGGACAGGGGATTTTCAGATACGCAGTATTTT. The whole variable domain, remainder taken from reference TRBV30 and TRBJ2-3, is SQTIHQWPATLVQPVGSPLSLECTVEGTSNPNLYWYRQAAGRGLQLLFYSVGIGQISSEVPQNLSASRPQDRQFILSSKKLLLSDSGFYLCAWSRDRGFSDTQYFGPGTRLTVL.